This T cell receptor (beta chain) was identified in a study of PD-L1 blockade in urothelial cancer. Study in general: Males with bladder-origin urothelial cancer made up about 85% of the roughly 29 patients. Prior exposure to chemotherapy in patients amounted to 0 to 3 regimens received. The authors examined blood 3 weeks (second dose) and 6 weeks after treatment start.

Trimming took 0 bases from V and 1 from J, leaving 4 bases between them. Germline CDR1 is PRHDT and CDR2 is FYEKMQ (reference sequence). The CDR3 is 14 residues long. Time point described: peripheral blood 6 weeks after treatment start. The study enrolled patients with locally advanced or metastatic urothelial carcinoma. TCRdb's copy holds only in-frame clones and misses some; the assay was immunoSEQ multiplex PCR. The sample includes roughly 25,000 clones, around 82% seen only once; the top ten take more than 1.5%. This sequence joins TRBV13 and TRBJ1-5; D is undetermined. This sequence was found in a man between 65 and 80 years old with urothelial cancer. Material: PBMCs, obtained around atezolizumab (anti-PD-L1) treatment. The DNA of the CDR3 is TGTGCCAGCAGCTTAGGACAGAGCAATCAGCCCCAGCATTTT. Amino acids: CASSLGQSNQPQHF. The full variable domain, with the rest looked up from reference TRBV13 and TRBJ1-5, is AAGVIQSPRHLIKEKRETATLKCYPIPRHDTVYWYQQGPGQDPQFLISFYEKMQSDKGSIPDRFSAQQFSDYHSELNMSSLELGDSALYFCASSLGQSNQPQHFGDGTRLSIL.